The next 2 T cell receptor beta chains were all read from a single sample in a study of beta chain features in type 1 diabetes. Study-wide points: Among all four CD4+ subsets, Type 1 diabetes patients had TCRB CDR3s that were moderately but significantly shorter.

No antigen has been assigned to these receptors. Reverse transcription of all isolated RNA meant that expressed TCRB transcripts were sequenced. Libraries were prepared by immunoSEQ multiplex PCR; TCRdb keeps only in-frame clonotypes and omits some of them. The sample yields hundreds of thousands of clones, roughly 11% seen once. The specimen sequenced was naive CD4+ T cells from blood. The receptor source for this set is a man younger than 45 with type 1 diabetes.

This clone was seen only a few times. This rearrangement joins TRBV4-1 to TRBJ1-4; possible D gene TRBD1, 5 bases. V was pared by 0 bases and J by 8 bases, with 19 bases between. This CDR3 region has 17 residues. Germline values: CDR1 MGHRA, CDR2 YSYEKL. The CDR3 here is CASSQDPGTSSGEKLFF. In nucleotides, the CDR3 is TGCGCCAGCAGCCAAGATCCTGGGACGTCAAGCGGGGAAAAACTGTTTTTT.

This clone has a handful of counts. The V gene is TRBV11-1, the J gene TRBJ2-3, with D possibly matching TRBD1 (6 bases). CDR1 is SGHAT and CDR2 is FQDESV in the germline V gene (reference sequence). V was clipped by 1 base and J by 0 bases, with 8 bases between them. This CDR3 spans 15 amino acids. CDR3 nucleotide sequence: TGTGCCAGCAGCTTAGACAGGGCTAGCACAGATACGCAGTATTTT. It translates to CASSLDRASTDTQYF.